Presented here are 5 T cell receptor beta chains from one specimen sequenced in a study of human T cells and chemical hapten exposure. MiXCR was run by TCRdb on the RACE reads, yielding one entry per CDR3 protein. The sample contains approximately 50,000 distinct CDR3 sequences, more than 9.5% of which appear only once. Indicated time point: patch test 3, about 24 weeks after DPC sensitization. Treatment specified: therapeutic diphenylcyclopropenone sensitization with weekly scalp DPC. The material sequenced was whole blood, taken in connection with sensitization to the hapten diphenylcyclopropenone (DPC). The receptors here all came from a woman in her thirties or forties with alopecia areata. Some clones in this sample may be carry-over from other donors' samples.

This clonotype has at least ten counts. The chain couples TRBV5-1 to TRBJ2-3; the D is unclear. Trimming cost V 4 bases and J 2 bases, with 11 bases left between them. This CDR3 contains 14 residues. The germline gives CDR1 SGHRS, CDR2 YFSETQ. The CDR3 DNA reads as TGCGCCAGCAGCCCTAGGACCCCCACAGATACGCAGTATTTT. Translating it yields CASSPRTPTDTQYF.

This clonotype was detected many times. The chain's CDR3 is CASSLDLVLTVEAFF. The DNA for the CDR3 is TGTGCCAGCAGCTTAGATCTGGTACTCACCGTTGAAGCTTTCTTT. The genes are TRBV11-2 and TRBJ1-1, with no clear D. The V end lost 0 bases, the J end lost 7 bases, and 15 bases lay between the germline ends. From germline, CDR1 is SGHAT and CDR2 FQNNGV. The CDR3 is 15 amino acids.

This clonotype was counted many times. The CDR3 is CASSDSVQNTDTQYF. Here the CDR3 DNA reads TGTGCCAGCAGTGACTCAGTACAGAACACAGATACGCAGTATTTT. The chain combines TRBV6-4 with TRBJ2-3; no clear D gene. This CDR3 region has 15 residues. Trimming stripped 0 bases from V and 2 bases from J, with 9 bases between. From germline, CDR1 is MRHNA and CDR2 SNTAGT.

This clonotype has a handful of counts. The genes are TRBV11-3 and TRBJ2-3, with a weak D call TRBD1 (5 bases). V shed 4 bases and J shed 0 bases, with 14 bases lying between them. This CDR3 is built from 16 residues. Germline V gene data show CDR1 as SGHNT and CDR2 as YENEEA. CDR3 sequence (DNA): TGTGCCAGCAGCTATAGAACAGGCCCCAGCACAGATACGCAGTATTTT. It is translated as CASSYRTGPSTDTQYF.

As regards this clonotype: A single base separates this from a much larger clone, so it may be a read error. The V call is TRBV4-3, the J call TRBJ2-2; possibly TRBD2 for D (5 bases). The germline V gene has CDR1 LGHNA and CDR2 YSLEER. This CDR3 is built from 15 residues. CDR3 in amino acids: CASSQVVKFTGELLF. CDR3 coding DNA: TGCGCCAGCAGCCAAGTCGTTAAGTTCACCGGGGAGCTGTTATTT.